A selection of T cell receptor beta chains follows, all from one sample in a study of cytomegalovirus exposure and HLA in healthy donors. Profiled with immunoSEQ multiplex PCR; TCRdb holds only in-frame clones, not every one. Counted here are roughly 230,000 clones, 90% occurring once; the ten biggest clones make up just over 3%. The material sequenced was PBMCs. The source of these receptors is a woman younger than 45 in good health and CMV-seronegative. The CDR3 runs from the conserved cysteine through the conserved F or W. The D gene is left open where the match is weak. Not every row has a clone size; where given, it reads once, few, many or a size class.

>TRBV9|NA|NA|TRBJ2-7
TGTGCCAGCAGCGTAGGCGAGGACTACGAGCAGTACTTC
CASSVGEDYEQYF
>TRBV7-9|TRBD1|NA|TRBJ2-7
TGTGCCAGCAGCCCTCCGGGACAGCTTTACGAGCAGTACTTC
CASSPPGQLYEQYF
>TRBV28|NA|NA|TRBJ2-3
TGTGCCAGCGCCGTAGGGACAGATACGCAGTATTTT
CASAVGTDTQYF
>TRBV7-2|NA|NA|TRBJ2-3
TGTGCCAGCAGCTTAGCTATCAACACAGATACGCAGTATTTT
CASSLAINTDTQYF
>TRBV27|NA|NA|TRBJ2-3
TGTGCCAGCAGTTTATCGGCCTGGGAGGCAGATACGCAGTATTTT
CASSLSAWEADTQYF
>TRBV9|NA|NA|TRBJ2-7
TGTGCCAGCAGCGTAGCTTCCTCCTACGAGCAGTACTTC
CASSVASSYEQYF
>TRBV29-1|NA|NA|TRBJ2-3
TGCAGCGTTGGCCCGGGAACAGATACGCAGTATTTT
CSVGPGTDTQYF
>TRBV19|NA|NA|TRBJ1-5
TGTGCCAGTAACAGCGGGGGACGGAACAATCAGCCCCAGCATTTT
CASNSGGRNNQPQHF
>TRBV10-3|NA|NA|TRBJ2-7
TGTGCCATTGCCGTGACGGGGGGCGCCTACGAGCAGTACTTC
CAIAVTGGAYEQYF
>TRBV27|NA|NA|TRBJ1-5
TGTGCCAGCAGTTTGGTCGGGCAGGGCATTCAGCCCCAGCATTTT
CASSLVGQGIQPQHF
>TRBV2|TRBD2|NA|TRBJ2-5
TGTGCCAGCAGTGGAGAAGGGAGGGTGGTCAAAGAGACCCAGTACTTC
CASSGEGRVVKETQYF
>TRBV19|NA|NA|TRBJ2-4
TGTGCCAGTAGCGAAAAAAGAAACATTCAGTACTTC
CASSEKRNIQYF
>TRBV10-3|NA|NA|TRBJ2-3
TGTGCCATCAGTGAACTGGGACTCTCCACAGATACGCAGTATTTT
CAISELGLSTDTQYF
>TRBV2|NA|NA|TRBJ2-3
TGTGCCAGCAGTGAAGGGAACGTGGCAGATACGCAGTATTTT
CASSEGNVADTQYF
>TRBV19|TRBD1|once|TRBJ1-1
TGTGCCAGTAGGGGGACAGGGATACTTACTGAAGCTTTCTTT
CASRGTGILTEAFF
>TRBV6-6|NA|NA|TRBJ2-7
TGTGCCACCACGAGAGGGACGTCTACCTACGAGCAGTACTTC
CATTRGTSTYEQYF
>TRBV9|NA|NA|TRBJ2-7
TGTGCCAGCAGCGTAGGGGGACAAACCTACGAGCAGTACTTC
CASSVGGQTYEQYF
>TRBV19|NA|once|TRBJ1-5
TGTGCCAGTAGTTCCCAGGGTGGTAGGAGCAATCAGCCCCAGCATTTT
CASSSQGGRSNQPQHF
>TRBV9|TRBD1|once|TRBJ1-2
TGTGCCAGCAGCGTAGTAATGTCAGGGGGCGCATACACCTTC
CASSVVMSGGAYTF
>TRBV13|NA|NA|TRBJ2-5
TGTGCCAGCAGCTCCCAACAAGAGACCCAGTACTTC
CASSSQQETQYF
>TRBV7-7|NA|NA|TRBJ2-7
TGTGCCAGCAGCGCATTACCCGGGACCTTCGACGAGCAGTACTTC
CASSALPGTFDEQYF
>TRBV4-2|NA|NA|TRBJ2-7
TGTGCCAGCAGCCAAGAACAGACACCACTCTACGAGCAGTACTTC
CASSQEQTPLYEQYF
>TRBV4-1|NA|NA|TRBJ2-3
TGCGCCAGCAGCCAAGATTCCGGGCCCTTAGGGGATACGCAGTATTTT
CASSQDSGPLGDTQYF
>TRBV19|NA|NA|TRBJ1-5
TGTGCCAGTAGTATCCGCTGGGACCCCCGGGATCAGCCCCAGCATTTT
CASSIRWDPRDQPQHF
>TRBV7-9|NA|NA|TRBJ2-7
TGTGCCAGCAGCTTAGGGAGGCTCGAGCAGTACTTC
CASSLGRLEQYF
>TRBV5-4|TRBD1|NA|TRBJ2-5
TGTGCCAGCAGCTCCGACAGGGACGCGAGAGAGACCCAGTACTTC
CASSSDRDARETQYF
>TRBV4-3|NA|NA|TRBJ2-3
TGCGCCAGCAGCCAGACCTCCGTGGATACGCAGTATTTT
CASSQTSVDTQYF